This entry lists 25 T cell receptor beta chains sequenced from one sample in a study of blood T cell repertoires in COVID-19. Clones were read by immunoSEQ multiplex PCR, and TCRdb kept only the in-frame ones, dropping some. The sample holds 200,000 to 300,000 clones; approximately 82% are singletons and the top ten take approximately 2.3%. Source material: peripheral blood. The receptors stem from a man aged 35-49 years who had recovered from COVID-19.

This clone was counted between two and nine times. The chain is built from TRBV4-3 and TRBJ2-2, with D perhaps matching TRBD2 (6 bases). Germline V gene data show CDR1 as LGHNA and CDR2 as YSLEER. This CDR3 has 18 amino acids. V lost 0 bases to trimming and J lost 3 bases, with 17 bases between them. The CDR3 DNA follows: TGCGCCAGCAGCCAAGATAGTTTGGCGGGAAGTGACACCGGGGAGCTGTTTTTT. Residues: CASSQDSLAGSDTGELFF.

The CDR3 region is CSVDSETQYF. DNA of the CDR3: TGCAGCGTTGATTCGGAGACCCAGTACTTC. V is TRBV29-1 and J is TRBJ2-5, with no clear D. This CDR3 comprises 10 residues. With 3 bases removed from V and 5 bases from J, the gap between germline ends came to 4 bases. CDR1 and CDR2 from the germline V gene are SQVTM and ANQGSEA.

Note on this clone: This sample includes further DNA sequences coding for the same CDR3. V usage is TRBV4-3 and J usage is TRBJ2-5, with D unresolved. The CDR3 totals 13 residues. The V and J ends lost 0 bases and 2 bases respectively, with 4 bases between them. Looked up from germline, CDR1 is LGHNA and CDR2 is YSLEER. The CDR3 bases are TGCGCCAGCAGCCAAGATCTACAAGAGACCCAGTACTTC. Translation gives CASSQDLQETQYF.

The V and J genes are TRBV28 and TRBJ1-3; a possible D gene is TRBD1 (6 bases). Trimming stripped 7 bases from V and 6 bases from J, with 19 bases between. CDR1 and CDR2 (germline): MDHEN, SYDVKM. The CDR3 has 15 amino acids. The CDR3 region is CASTLGGHLANTIYF. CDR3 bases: TGTGCCAGCACCCTAGGGGGACACTTAGCAAACACCATATATTTT. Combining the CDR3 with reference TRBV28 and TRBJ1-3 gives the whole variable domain DVKVTQSSRYLVKRTGEKVFLECVQDMDHENMFWYRQDPGLGLRLIYFSYDVKMKEKGDIPEGYSVSREKKERFSLILESASTNQTSMYLCASTLGGHLANTIYFGEGSWLTVV.

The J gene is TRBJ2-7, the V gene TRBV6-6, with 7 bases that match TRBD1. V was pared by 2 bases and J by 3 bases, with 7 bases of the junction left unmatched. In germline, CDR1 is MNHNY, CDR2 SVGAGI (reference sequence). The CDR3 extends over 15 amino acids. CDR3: CASSYTISGGYEQYF. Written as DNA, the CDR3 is TGTGCCAGCAGTTACACCATCTCAGGGGGCTACGAGCAGTACTTC.

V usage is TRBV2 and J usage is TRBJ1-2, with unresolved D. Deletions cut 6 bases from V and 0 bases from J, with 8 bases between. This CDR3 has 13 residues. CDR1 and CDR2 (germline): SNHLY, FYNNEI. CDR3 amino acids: CASSKSPNYGYTF. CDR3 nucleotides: TGTGCCAGCAGCAAGAGCCCTAACTATGGCTACACCTTC.

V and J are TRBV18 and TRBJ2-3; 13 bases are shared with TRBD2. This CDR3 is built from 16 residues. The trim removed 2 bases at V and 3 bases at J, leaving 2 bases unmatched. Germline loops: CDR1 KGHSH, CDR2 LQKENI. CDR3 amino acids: CASSPGTSGKTDTQYF. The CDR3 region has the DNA TGTGCCAGCTCACCAGGGACTAGCGGGAAAACAGATACGCAGTATTTT.

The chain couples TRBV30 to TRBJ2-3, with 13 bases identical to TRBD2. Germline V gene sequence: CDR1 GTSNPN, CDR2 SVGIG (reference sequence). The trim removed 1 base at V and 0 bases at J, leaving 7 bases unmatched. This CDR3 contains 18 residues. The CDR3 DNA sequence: TGTGCCTGGAGTGGGACTAGCGGGAGATCTCGTAGCACAGATACGCAGTATTTT. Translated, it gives CAWSGTSGRSRSTDTQYF.

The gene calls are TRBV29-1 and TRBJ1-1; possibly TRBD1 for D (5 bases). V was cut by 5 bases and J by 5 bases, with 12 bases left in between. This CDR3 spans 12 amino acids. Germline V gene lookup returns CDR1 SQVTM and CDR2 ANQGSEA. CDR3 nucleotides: TGCAGCGTTAGTTGGCGGGGGACTGAAGCTTTCTTT. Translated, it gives CSVSWRGTEAFF. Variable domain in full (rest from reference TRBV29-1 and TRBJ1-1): SAVISQKPSRDICQRGTSLTIQCQVDSQVTMMFWYRQQPGQSLTLIATANQGSEATYESGFVIDKFPISRPNLTFSTLTVSNMSPEDSSIYLCSVSWRGTEAFFGQGTRLTVV.

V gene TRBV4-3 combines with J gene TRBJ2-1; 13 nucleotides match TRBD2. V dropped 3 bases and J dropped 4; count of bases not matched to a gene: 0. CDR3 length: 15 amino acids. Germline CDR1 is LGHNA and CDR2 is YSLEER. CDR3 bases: TGCGCCAGCAGCCAGGGACTAGCGGGGTACAATGAGCAGTTCTTC. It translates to CASSQGLAGYNEQFF.

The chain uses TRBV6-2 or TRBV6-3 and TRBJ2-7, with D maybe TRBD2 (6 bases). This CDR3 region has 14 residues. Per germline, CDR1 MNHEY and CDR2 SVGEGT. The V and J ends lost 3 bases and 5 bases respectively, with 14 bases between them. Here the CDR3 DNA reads TGTGCCAGCAGTTATCCGCTAGGGAGGAACGAGCAGTACTTC. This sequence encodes CASSYPLGRNEQYF.

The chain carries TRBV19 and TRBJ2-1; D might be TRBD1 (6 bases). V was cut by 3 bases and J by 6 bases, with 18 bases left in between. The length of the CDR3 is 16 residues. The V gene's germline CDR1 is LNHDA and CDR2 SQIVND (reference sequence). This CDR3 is CASSIPSVVGGNEQFF. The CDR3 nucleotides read TGTGCCAGTAGTATCCCTTCAGTTGTAGGGGGCAATGAGCAGTTCTTC.

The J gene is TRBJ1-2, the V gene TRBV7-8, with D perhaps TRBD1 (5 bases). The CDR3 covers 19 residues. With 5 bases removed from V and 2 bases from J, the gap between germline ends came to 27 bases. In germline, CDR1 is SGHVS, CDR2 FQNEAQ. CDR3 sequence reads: CASSASIRAWRVGNYGYTF. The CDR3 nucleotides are TGTGCCAGCAGCGCATCGATCAGGGCTTGGAGAGTGGGAAACTATGGCTACACCTTC.

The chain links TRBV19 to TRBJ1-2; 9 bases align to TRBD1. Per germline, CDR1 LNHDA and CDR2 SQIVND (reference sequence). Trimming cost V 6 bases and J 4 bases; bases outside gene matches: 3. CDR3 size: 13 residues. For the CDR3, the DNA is TGTGCCAGTAGGGGACAGGGCGCCTATGGCTACACCTTC. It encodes CASRGQGAYGYTF.

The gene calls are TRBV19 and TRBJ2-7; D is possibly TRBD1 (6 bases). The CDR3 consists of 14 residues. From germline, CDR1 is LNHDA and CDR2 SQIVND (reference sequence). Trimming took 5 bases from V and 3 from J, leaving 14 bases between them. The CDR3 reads CASSPLGRGYEQYF. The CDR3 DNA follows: TGTGCCAGTAGTCCCCTCGGCAGGGGCTACGAGCAGTACTTC.

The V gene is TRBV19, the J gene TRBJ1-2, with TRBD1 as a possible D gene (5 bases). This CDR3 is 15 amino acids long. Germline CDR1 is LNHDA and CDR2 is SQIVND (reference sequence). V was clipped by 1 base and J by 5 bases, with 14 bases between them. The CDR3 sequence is CASSIGYTTAYGYTF. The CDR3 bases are TGTGCCAGTAGTATAGGTTATACGACAGCTTATGGCTACACCTTC.

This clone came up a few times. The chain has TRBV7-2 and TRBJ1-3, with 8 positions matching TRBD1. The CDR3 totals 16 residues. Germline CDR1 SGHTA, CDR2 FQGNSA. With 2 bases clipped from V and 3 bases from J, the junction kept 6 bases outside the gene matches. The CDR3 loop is CASSLRPGQDGNTIYF. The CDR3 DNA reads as TGTGCCAGCAGCTTAAGGCCGGGACAGGATGGAAACACCATATATTTT.

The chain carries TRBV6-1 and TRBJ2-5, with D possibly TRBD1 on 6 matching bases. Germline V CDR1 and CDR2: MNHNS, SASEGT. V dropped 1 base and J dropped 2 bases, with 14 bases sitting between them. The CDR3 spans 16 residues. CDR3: CASSEDRVGGQETQYF. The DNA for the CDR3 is TGTGCCAGCAGTGAAGACAGGGTTGGTGGTCAAGAGACCCAGTACTTC.

The CDR3 protein is CASSYSVRANEKLFF. The CDR3, as DNA: TGTGCCAGCAGTTACTCCGTGCGGGCTAATGAAAAACTGTTTTTT. The chain uses TRBV6-5 and TRBJ1-4; D is undetermined. This CDR3 contains 15 residues. CDR1 and CDR2 (germline): MNHEY, SVGAGI. V lost 0 bases and J lost 3, with 8 bases in between.

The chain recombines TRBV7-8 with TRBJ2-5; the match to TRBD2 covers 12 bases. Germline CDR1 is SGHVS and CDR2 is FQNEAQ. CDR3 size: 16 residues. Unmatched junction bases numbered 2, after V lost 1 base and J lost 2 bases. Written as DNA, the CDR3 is TGTGCCAGCAGCTTAGTTGGACTAGCGGGACAAGAGACCCAGTACTTC. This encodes CASSLVGLAGQETQYF.

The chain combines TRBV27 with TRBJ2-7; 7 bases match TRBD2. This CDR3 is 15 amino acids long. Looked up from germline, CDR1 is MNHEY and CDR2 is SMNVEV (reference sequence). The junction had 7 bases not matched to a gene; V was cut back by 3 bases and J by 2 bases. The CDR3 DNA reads TGTGCCAGCAGTTTTGTTGCTAGCGGAACCTACGAGCAGTACTTC. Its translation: CASSFVASGTYEQYF.

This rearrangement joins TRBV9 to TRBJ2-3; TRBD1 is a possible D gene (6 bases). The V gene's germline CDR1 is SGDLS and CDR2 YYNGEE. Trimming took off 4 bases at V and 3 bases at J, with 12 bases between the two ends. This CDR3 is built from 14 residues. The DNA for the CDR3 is TGTGCCAGCAGCCCACAGGGCCAAACAGATACGCAGTATTTT. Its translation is CASSPQGQTDTQYF.

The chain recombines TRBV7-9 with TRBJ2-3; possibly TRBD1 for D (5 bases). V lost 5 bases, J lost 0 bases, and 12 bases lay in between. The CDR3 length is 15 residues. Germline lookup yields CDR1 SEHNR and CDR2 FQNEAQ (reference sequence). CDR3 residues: CASSPVGVSTDTQYF. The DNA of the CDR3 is TGTGCCAGCAGCCCAGTAGGGGTCAGCACAGATACGCAGTATTTT.

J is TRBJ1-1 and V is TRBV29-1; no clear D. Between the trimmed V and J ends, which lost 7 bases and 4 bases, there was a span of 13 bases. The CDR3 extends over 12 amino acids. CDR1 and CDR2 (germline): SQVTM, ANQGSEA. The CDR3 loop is CSGAGSLTEAFF. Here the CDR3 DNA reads TGCAGCGGGGCTGGGAGCCTCACTGAAGCTTTCTTT.

For the CDR3, the DNA is TGTGCCAGTAGTATCCAGGAAGTGGGCTCTGGAAACACCATATATTTT. Translating gives CASSIQEVGSGNTIYF. The V gene is TRBV19, the J gene TRBJ1-3; D is unresolved. The germline CDR1 and CDR2 sequences are LNHDA and SQIVND (reference sequence). Trimming removed 3 bases from V and 0 bases from J, with 12 bases in between. The CDR3 length is 16 residues.